A selection of T cell receptor beta chains follows, all from one sample in a study of T cells after yellow fever vaccination. TCRdb redid the calling of the 5' RACE reads with MiXCR, one entry per CDR3 protein. The sample yields hundreds of thousands of distinct CDR3 sequences, roughly 13% seen once. Sample: PBMCs, taken on the day of the yellow fever booster vaccination. These receptors came from a man under 40 who received the YFV17D yellow fever vaccine. Each CDR3 is given with its conserved first and last residue.

V: TRBV6-5; J: TRBJ1-1; CDR3: CASRGGGTEAFF
V: TRBV6-6; J: TRBJ1-1; CDR3: CASSKTGTEAFF
V: TRBV7-2; J: TRBJ2-1; CDR3: CASSSGPIRGVYNEQFF
V: TRBV6-1; J: TRBJ2-3; CDR3: CASRFDRTTDTQYF
V: TRBV20-1; J: TRBJ1-5; CDR3: CSARPGQSNQPQHF
V: TRBV14; J: TRBJ1-1; CDR3: CASSIPTGVSEAFF
V: TRBV20-1; J: TRBJ1-2; CDR3: CSASRTHGYGYTF
V: TRBV4-3; J: TRBJ2-5; CDR3: CASSQDWSSSTETQYF
V: TRBV7-9; J: TRBJ1-1; CDR3: CASSLVVETEAFF
V: TRBV20-1; J: TRBJ2-7; CDR3: CSAKGLAGRYEQYF
V: TRBV20-1; J: TRBJ2-7; CDR3: CSASSGGRSEQYF
V: TRBV6-2/TRBV6-3; J: TRBJ2-2; CDR3: CASSPYRGTGELFF
V: TRBV29-1; J: TRBJ2-1; CDR3: CSVDYFSPPYNEQFF
V: TRBV5-1; J: TRBJ2-5; CDR3: CASSLGLLQETQYF
V: TRBV15; J: TRBJ1-1; CDR3: CATSRDRPGAGTEAFF
V: TRBV5-5; J: TRBJ2-2; CDR3: CASSYVGTANTGELFF
V: TRBV7-9; J: TRBJ2-3; CDR3: CASSLAGEHTQYF
V: TRBV4-1; J: TRBJ1-5; CDR3: CASSQDGGGNQPQHF
V: TRBV7-3; J: TRBJ2-2; CDR3: CASRGLAGRSPRELFF
V: TRBV2; J: TRBJ2-3; CDR3: CASSFRTGPGHTQYF
V: TRBV4-1; J: TRBJ2-7; CDR3: CASSQEYLPGRPSVPRFF
V: TRBV20-1; J: TRBJ2-1; CDR3: CSAGPVLNEQFF
V: TRBV7-9; J: TRBJ1-3; CDR3: CASNPSLGNSGNTIYF
V: TRBV4-3; J: TRBJ2-3; CDR3: CASSQDRGTRSNTQYF
V: TRBV20-1; J: TRBJ2-1; CDR3: CSAPDYQSSYNEQFF
V: TRBV20-1; J: TRBJ2-7; CDR3: CSASSGRVEQYF
V: TRBV7-2; J: TRBJ2-1; CDR3: CASSRRISAGDNEQFF